One T cell receptor (beta chain) is described in this entry. This clone has just one count. The antigen it recognizes is unknown. The record has no base qualities; no much larger clone is one base away. The germline V gene (reference sequence) yields SEHNR for CDR1 and FQNEAQ for CDR2. The CDR3 sequence holds 14 residues, the cysteine and phenylalanine included. Of the read, only the CDR3 DNA is kept; its 42 bases are in frame from base 1. The junction carries 14 bases between V and J, which are trimmed by 5 bases and 5 bases respectively. The sample is drawn from a study of T cell changes during pregnancy in multiple sclerosis (dated by TCRdb to between 2018 and 2020). In the study overall: Changes in the T cell repertoire over the course of pregnancy were examined in this study in women with multiple sclerosis.

Receptor libraries were prepared by the immunoSEQ multiplex PCR assay. TCRdb retrieved this table from immuneACCESS and kept in-frame rearrangements only. Not all clones are present; in checked studies, unresolved V genes account for under half, and no reason is known for the remainder. The sample table records 95,000 to 100,000 clones; about 91% of these occur just once. The leading ten clones occupy about 2.3% of the sample. The clonotype was recovered from a female donor in good health, enrolled as a control in a pregnancy study. The sequencing here drew on peripheral blood, taken after pregnancy. Rearrangement joined TRBV7-9 to TRBJ2-3; TRBD1 could be the D gene, as 5 bases match. CDR3 protein: CASSGRVWRDTQYF. The nucleotide sequence is given as TGTGCCAGCAGCGGCAGGGTGTGGAGAGATACGCAGTATTTT.